This TCR beta chain was sequenced in a study of human T cells and chemical hapten exposure. Study-level points and caveats: Donors were affected by alopecia, so their immune reaction might vary from that of healthy individuals.

TCRdb redid the calling of the RACE reads with MiXCR, one entry per CDR3 protein. The profile shows 95,000 to 150,000 distinct CDR3 sequences, about 14% of them singletons. This clonotype was picked up many times. The target antigen is unknown. Time point in this sample: pre-sensitization, week 0. Treatment of the sample: therapeutic diphenylcyclopropenone sensitization with weekly scalp DPC. This CDR3 is 15 amino acids long. V was cut by 0 bases and J by 6 bases, with 15 bases left in between. Germline V gene sequence: CDR1 SGHAT, CDR2 FQNNGV. Specimen: whole blood, collected in connection with sensitization to the hapten diphenylcyclopropenone (DPC). The genes are TRBV11-2 and TRBJ2-7, with D perhaps TRBD1 (5 bases). This receptor was obtained from a woman aged 18-29 years with alopecia areata. Some clones in this sample may be carry-over from other donors' samples. This chain's CDR3 is CASSLEIMGPTEQYF. CDR3 in DNA: TGTGCCAGCAGCTTAGAGATTATGGGGCCGACCGAGCAGTACTTC.